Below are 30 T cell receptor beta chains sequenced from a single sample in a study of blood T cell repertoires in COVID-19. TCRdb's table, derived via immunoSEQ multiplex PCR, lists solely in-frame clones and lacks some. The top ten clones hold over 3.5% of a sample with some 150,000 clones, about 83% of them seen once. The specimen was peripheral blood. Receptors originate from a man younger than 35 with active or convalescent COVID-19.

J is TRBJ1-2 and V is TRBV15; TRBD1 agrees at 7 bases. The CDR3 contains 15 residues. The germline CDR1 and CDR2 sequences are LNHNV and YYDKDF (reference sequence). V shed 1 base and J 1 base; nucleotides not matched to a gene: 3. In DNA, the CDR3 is TGTGCCACCAGCAGAGGGGACAGCGATAACTATGGCTACACCTTC. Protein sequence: CATSRGDSDNYGYTF.

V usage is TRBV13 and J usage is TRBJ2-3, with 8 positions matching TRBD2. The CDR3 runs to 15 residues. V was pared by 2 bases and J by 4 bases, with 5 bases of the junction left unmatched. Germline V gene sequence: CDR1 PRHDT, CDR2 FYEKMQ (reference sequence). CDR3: CASSLWREVPDTQYF. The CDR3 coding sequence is TGTGCCAGCAGCTTATGGCGGGAGGTCCCAGATACGCAGTATTTT.

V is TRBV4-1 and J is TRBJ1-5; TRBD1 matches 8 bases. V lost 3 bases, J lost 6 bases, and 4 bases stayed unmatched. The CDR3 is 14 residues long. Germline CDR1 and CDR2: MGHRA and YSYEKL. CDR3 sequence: CASSQVTGVQPQHF. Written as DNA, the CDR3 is TGCGCCAGCAGCCAGGTGACAGGGGTTCAGCCCCAGCATTTT.

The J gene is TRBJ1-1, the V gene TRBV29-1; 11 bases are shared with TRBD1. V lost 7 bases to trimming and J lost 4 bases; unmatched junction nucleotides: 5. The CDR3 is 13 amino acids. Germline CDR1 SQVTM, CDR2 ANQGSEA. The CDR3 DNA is TGCAGCGCGACCGGGACAGGGGGCACTGAAGCTTTCTTT. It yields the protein CSATGTGGTEAFF.

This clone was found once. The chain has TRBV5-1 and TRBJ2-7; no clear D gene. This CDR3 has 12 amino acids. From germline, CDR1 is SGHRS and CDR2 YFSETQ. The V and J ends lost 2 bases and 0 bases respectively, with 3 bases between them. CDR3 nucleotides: TGCGCCAGCAGCTTTAGCTCCTACGAGCAGTACGTC. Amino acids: CASSFSSYEQYV.

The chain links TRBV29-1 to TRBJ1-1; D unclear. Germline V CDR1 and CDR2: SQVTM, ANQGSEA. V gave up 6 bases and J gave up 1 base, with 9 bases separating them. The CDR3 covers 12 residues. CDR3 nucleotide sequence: TGCAGCGTCCGGGCGGGGAACACTGAAGCTTTCTTT. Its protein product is CSVRAGNTEAFF.

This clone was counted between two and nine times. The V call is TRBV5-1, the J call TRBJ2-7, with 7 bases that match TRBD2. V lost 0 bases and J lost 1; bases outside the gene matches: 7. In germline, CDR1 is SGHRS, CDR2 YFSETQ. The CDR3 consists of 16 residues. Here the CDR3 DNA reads TGCGCCAGCAGCTTGGCCAATAGCGGGTATTCCTACGAGCAGTACTTC. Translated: CASSLANSGYSYEQYF.

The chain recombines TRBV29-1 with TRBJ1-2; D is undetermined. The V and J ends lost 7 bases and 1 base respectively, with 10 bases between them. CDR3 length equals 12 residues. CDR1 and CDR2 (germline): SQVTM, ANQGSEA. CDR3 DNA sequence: TGCAGCGGGCAGGTAGATAACTATGGCTACACCTTC. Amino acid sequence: CSGQVDNYGYTF.

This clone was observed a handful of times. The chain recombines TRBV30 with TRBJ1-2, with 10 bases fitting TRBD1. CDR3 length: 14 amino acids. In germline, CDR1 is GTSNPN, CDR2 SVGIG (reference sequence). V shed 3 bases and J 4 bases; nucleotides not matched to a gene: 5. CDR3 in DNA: TGTGCCTGGAGCCTGACAGGGGGCGGCTATGGCTACACCTTC. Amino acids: CAWSLTGGGYGYTF.

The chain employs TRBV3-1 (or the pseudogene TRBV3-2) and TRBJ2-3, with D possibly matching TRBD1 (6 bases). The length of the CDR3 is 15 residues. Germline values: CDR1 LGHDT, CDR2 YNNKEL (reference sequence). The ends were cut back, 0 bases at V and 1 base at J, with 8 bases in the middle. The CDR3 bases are TGTGCCAGCAGCCAAGAGGACAGACGCACAGATACGCAGTATTTT. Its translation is CASSQEDRRTDTQYF.

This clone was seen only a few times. CDR3 nucleotide sequence: TGTGCCAGCAGTGGGCCGGGACAGGGTTTAAAAAAGCAGTACTTC. This encodes CASSGPGQGLKKQYF. The rearrangement links TRBV28 to TRBJ2-7, with 9 bases fitting TRBD1. The CDR3 sequence is 15 residues long. Germline V gene data show CDR1 as MDHEN and CDR2 as SYDVKM. The trim removed 5 bases at V and 8 bases at J, leaving 13 bases unmatched.

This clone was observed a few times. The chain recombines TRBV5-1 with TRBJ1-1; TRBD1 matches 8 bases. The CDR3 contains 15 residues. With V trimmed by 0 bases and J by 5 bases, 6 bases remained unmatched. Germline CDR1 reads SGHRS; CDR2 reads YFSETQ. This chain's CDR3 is CASSLEVRTGTEAFF. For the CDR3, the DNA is TGCGCCAGCAGCTTGGAGGTCCGGACAGGGACTGAAGCTTTCTTT.

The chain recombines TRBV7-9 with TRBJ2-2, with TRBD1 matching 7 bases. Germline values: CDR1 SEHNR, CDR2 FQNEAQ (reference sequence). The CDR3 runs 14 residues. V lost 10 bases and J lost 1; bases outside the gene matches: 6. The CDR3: CANADRENTGELFF. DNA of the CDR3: TGTGCCAACGCAGACAGGGAGAACACCGGGGAGCTGTTTTTT.

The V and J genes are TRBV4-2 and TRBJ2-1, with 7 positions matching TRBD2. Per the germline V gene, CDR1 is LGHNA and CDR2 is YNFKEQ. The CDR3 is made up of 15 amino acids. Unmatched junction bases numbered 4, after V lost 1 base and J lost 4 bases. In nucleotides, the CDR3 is TGTGCCAGCAGCCAAGTTCTAGCGGCTTACAATGAGCAGTTCTTC. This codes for CASSQVLAAYNEQFF.

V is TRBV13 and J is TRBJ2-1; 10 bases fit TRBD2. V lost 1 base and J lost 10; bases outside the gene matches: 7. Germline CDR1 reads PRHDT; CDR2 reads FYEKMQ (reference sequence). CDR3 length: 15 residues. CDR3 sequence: CASSLEREGPREQFF. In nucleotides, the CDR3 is TGTGCCAGCAGCTTAGAGCGGGAGGGCCCTCGAGAGCAGTTCTTC.

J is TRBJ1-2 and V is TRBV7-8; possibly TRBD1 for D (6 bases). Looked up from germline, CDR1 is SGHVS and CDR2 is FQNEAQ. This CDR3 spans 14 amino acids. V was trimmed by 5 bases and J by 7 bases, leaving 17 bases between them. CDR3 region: CASSGTPPTAGYTF. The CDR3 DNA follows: TGTGCCAGCAGCGGGACACCCCCTACGGCTGGCTACACCTTC.

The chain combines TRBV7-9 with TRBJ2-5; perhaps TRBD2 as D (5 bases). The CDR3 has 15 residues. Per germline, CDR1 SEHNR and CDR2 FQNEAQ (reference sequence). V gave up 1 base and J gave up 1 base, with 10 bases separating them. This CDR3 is CASSLGGLSQETQYF. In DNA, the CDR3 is TGTGCCAGCAGCTTAGGAGGACTCTCCCAAGAGACCCAGTACTTC.

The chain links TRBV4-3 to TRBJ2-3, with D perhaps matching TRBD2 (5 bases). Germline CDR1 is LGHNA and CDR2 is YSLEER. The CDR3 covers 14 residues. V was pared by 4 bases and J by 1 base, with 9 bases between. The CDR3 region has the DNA TGCGCCAGCAGCCGCGAACTAGGCACAGATACGCAGTATTTT. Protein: CASSRELGTDTQYF.

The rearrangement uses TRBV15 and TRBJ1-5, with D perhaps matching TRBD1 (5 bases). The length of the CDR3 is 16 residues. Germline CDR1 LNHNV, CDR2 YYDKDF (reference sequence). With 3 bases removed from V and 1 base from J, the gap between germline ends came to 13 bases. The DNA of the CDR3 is TGTGCCACCAGCAGTGCAGGGTGGCGGAGCAATCAGCCCCAGCATTTT. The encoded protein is CATSSAGWRSNQPQHF.

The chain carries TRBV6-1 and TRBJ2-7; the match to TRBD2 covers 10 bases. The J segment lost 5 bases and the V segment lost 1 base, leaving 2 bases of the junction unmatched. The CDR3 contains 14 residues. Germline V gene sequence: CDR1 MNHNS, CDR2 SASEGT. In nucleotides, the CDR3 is TGTGCCAGCAGTGAAGGACTAGCGGGTGACGAGCAGTACGTC. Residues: CASSEGLAGDEQYV.

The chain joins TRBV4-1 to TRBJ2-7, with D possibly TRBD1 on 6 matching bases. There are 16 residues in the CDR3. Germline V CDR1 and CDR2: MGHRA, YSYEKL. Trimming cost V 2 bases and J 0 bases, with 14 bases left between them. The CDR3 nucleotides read TGCGCCAGCAGCCAATATGACAGGTCGAGCTCCTACGAGCAGTACTTC. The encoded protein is CASSQYDRSSSYEQYF.

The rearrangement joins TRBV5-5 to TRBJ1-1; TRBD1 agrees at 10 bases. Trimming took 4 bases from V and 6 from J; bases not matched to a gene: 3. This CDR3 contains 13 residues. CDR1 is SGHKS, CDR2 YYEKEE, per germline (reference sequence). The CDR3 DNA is TGTGCCAGCAGCCTTGGGACAGGGGCTGAAGCTTTCTTT. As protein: CASSLGTGAEAFF. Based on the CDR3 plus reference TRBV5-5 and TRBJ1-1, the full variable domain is DAGVTQSPTHLIKTRGQQVTLRCSPISGHKSVSWYQQVLGQGPQFIFQYYEKEERGRGNFPDRFSARQFPNYSSELNVNALLLGDSALYLCASSLGTGAEAFFGQGTRLTVV.

CDR3 sequence: CASSGLGRNQETQYF. The CDR3 DNA is TGTGCCAGCAGTGGTCTGGGGCGCAACCAAGAGACCCAGTACTTC. The rearrangement joins TRBV27 to TRBJ2-5, with D tentatively TRBD1 (5 bases). Deletions cut 5 bases from V and 0 bases from J, with 13 bases between. The V gene's germline CDR1 is MNHEY and CDR2 SMNVEV (reference sequence). This CDR3 has 15 amino acids.

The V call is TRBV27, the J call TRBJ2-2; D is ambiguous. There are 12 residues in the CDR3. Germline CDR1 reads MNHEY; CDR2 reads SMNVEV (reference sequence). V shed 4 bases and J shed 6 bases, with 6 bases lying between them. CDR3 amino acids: CASSSGAGELFF. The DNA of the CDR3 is TGTGCCAGCAGTTCCGGAGCCGGGGAGCTGTTTTTT.

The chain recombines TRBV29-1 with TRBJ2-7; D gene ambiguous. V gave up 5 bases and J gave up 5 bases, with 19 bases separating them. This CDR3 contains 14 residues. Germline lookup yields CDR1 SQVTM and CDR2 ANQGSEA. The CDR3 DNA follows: TGCAGCGTTATGGGCCCTATTGAGTCCCACGAGCAGTACTTC. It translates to CSVMGPIESHEQYF.

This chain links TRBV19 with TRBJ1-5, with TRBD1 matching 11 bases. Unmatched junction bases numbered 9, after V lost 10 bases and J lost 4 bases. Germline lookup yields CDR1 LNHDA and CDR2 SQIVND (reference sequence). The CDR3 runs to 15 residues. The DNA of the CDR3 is TGTGCCATTGGACAGGGGGCCTCCGGAAATCAGCCCCAGCATTTT. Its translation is CAIGQGASGNQPQHF. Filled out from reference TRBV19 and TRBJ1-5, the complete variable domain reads DGGITQSPKYLFRKEGQNVTLSCEQNLNHDAMYWYRQDPGQGLRLIYYSQIVNDFQKGDIAEGYSVSREKKESFPLTVTSAQKNPTAFYLCAIGQGASGNQPQHFGDGTRLSIL.

CDR3 in DNA: TGTGCCAGTAGTATAAGGGGACTAGCGGGACCCAATGAGCAGTTCTTC. Its protein is CASSIRGLAGPNEQFF. V usage is TRBV19 and J usage is TRBJ2-1; 13 bases are shared with TRBD2. Germline V gives CDR1 LNHDA, CDR2 SQIVND (reference sequence). The CDR3 covers 16 residues. V trimming: 2 bases; J trimming: 6 bases; junction bases outside the gene matches: 4.

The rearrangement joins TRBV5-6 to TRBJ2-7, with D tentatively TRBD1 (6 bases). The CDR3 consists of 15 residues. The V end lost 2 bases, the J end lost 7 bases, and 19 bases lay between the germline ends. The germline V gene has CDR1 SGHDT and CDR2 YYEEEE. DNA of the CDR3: TGTGCCAGCAGCTTTCCGTGGGCATCAACAGGGGAGCAGTACTTC. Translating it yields CASSFPWASTGEQYF. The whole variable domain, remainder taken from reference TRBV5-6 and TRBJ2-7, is DAGVTQSPTHLIKTRGQQVTLRCSPKSGHDTVSWYQQALGQGPQFIFQYYEEEERQRGNFPDRFSGHQFPNYSSELNVNALLLGDSALYLCASSFPWASTGEQYFGPGTRLTVT.

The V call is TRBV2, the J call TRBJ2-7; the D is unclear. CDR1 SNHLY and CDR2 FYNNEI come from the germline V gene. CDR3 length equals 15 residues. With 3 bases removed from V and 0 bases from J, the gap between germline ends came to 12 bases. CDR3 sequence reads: CASSDLTTYSYEQYF. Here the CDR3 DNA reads TGTGCCAGCAGTGATTTAACCACCTACTCCTACGAGCAGTACTTC.

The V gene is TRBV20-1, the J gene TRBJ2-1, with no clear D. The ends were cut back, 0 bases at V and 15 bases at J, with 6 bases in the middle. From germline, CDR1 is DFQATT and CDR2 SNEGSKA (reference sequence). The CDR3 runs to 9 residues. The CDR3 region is CSARESRFF. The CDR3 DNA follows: TGCAGTGCTAGAGAGAGTCGGTTCTTC.